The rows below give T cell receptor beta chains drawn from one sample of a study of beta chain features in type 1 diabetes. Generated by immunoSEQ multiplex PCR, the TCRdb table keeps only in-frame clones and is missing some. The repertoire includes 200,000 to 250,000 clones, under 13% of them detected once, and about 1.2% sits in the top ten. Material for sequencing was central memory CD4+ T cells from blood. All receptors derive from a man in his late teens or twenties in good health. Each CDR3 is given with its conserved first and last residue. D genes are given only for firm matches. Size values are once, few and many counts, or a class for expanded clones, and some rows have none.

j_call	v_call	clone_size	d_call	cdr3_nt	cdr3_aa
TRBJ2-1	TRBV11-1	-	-	TGTGCCAGCAGCCAAGTGCTCACCTACAATGAGCAGTTCTTC	CASSQVLTYNEQFF
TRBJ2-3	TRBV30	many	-	TGTGCCTGGAATGGGGCCAGGAACACAGATACGCAGTATTTT	CAWNGARNTDTQYF
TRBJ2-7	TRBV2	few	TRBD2	TGTGCCAGCAGTCCGGGACCGGGGGGCGAGCAGTACTTC	CASSPGPGGEQYF
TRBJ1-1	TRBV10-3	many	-	TGTGCCATCAGTGAGTCGGACAAGACTGAAGCTTTCTTT	CAISESDKTEAFF
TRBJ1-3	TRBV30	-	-	TGTGCCTGGAGGAGGGGCCGGGCAGGAAAATCTGGAAACACCATATATTTT	CAWRRGRAGKSGNTIYF
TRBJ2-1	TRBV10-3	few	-	TGTGCCATCAGGTCCGGGACTCCCTCCTACAATGAGCAGTTCTTC	CAIRSGTPSYNEQFF
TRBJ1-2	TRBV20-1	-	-	TGCAGTGCTAGAGTAGAGTATGGCTACACCTTC	CSARVEYGYTF
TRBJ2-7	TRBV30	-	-	TGTGCCTGGAGGGAGCCTGGGACGCGAGCCTACGAGCAGTACTTC	CAWREPGTRAYEQYF
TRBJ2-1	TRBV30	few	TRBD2	TGTGCTCGATCCCAACTAGCGGGAGTAGCGGAAGAGCAGTTCTTC	CARSQLAGVAEEQFF
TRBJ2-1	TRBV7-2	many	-	TGTGCCAGCAGCCAGACCACAAGCACATACAATGAGCAGTTCTTC	CASSQTTSTYNEQFF
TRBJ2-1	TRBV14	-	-	TGTGCCAGCAGCCCGACTTTAGGGAGTTACAATGAGCAGTTCTTC	CASSPTLGSYNEQFF
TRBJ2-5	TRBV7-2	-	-	TGTGCCAGCAGCTTATCGCCAGAGGTAGAGACCCAGTACTTC	CASSLSPEVETQYF
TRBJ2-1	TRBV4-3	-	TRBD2	TGCGCCAGCAGCCAAGAGCCAGCGGGATCTCAGGTGAATGAGCAGTTCTTC	CASSQEPAGSQVNEQFF
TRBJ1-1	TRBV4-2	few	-	TGTGCCAGCAGCCAAGAGGCAGGACCCAAGGTCAGTGAAGCTTTCTTT	CASSQEAGPKVSEAFF
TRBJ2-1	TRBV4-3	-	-	TGCGCCAGCAGCCAAGATTGGTCCAGCTACAATGAGCAGTTCTTC	CASSQDWSSYNEQFF
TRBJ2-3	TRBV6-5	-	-	TGTGCCTTACAGCCGGGCCCGGGCACAGATACGCAGTATTTT	CALQPGPGTDTQYF
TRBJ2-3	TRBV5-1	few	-	TGCGCCAGCAATTTTGGCGCCCTTGGAGGGCCTAGCACAGATACGCAGTATTTT	CASNFGALGGPSTDTQYF
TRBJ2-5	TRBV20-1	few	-	TGCAGTGCTCTAGTTCGGGAGACCCAGTACTTC	CSALVRETQYF
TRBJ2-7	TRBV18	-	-	TGTGCCAGCTCACCACGACGGCGCCTGGACGAGCAGTACTTC	CASSPRRRLDEQYF
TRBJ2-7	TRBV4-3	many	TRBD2	TGCGCCAGCAGCCACACACTAGCGCACTCCTACGAGCAGTACTTC	CASSHTLAHSYEQYF
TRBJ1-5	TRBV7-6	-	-	TGTGCCAGCAGCTTAGGGGTACGGGAGAGTCAGCCCCAGCATTTT	CASSLGVRESQPQHF
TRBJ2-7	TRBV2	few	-	TGTGCCAGCAGGAGATCAGGGCTGGCCTCCTACGAGCAGTACTTC	CASRRSGLASYEQYF
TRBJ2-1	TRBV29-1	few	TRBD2	TGCAGCGTTGAAACTAGCGGGAGGGGGGTCTTGGGTGAGCAGTTCTTC	CSVETSGRGVLGEQFF
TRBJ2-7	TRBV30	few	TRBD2	TGTGCCTGGAGTGTAGGAAGCGGGATCATCTACGAGCAGTACTTC	CAWSVGSGIIYEQYF
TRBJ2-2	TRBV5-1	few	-	TGCGCCAGCAGCTTTAACACCGGGGAGCTGTTTTTT	CASSFNTGELFF
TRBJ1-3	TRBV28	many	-	TGTGCCAGCAGTCGGGACATGCGGGAAATATATTTT	CASSRDMREIYF
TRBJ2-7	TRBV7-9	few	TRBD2	TGTGCCAGCAGCTCCCGACCGATAGCGGGAGGCCAATACTACGAGCAGTACTTC	CASSSRPIAGGQYYEQYF
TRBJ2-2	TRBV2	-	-	TGTGCCAGCAGTGGCTGGGGGAGGAACACCGGGGAGCTGTTTTTT	CASSGWGRNTGELFF
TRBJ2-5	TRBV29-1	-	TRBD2	TGCAGCGTTGACCAGACTAGCGGGAGCGAGACCCAGTACTTC	CSVDQTSGSETQYF
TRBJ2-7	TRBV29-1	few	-	TGCAGCGTCTACAGGACAGATCCAACCTACGAGCAGTACTTC	CSVYRTDPTYEQYF
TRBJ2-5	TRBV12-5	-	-	TGTGCTAGTGGTTTGAGTACAGGAATTTGGGAGACCCAGTACTTC	CASGLSTGIWETQYF
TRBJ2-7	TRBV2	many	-	TGTGCCAGCAGTGATCCGGGAGACGAATCGAACGAGCAGTACTTC	CASSDPGDESNEQYF
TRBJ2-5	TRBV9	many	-	TGTGCCAGCAGCGTAGGGACGGCCCAAGAGACCCAGTACTTC	CASSVGTAQETQYF
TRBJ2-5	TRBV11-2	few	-	TGTGCCAGCAGCCCACACCGGGGGGCAGAGACCCAGTACTTC	CASSPHRGAETQYF
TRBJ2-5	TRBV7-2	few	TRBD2	TGTGCCAGCAGCGAGGGACTAGCGGGAGGAGAAGAGACCCAGTACTTC	CASSEGLAGGEETQYF
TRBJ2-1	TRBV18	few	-	TGTGCCAGCTCACCCCCTACCAGGGCGAGCGATGAGCAGTTCTTC	CASSPPTRASDEQFF
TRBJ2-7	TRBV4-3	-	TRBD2	TGCGCCAGCAGCCAAGGGCTAGCGGGGTTTAGCTACGAGCAGTACTTC	CASSQGLAGFSYEQYF
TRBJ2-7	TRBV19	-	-	TGTGCCAGTAGTATAGGTTCGGGACGCTACTACGAGCAGTACTTC	CASSIGSGRYYEQYF
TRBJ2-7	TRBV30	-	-	TGTGCCTGGAGTGTAATCCGGGAGCAGTACTTC	CAWSVIREQYF
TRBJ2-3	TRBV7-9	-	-	TGTGCCAGCAGCTTCTCTCAGACAGATACGCAGTATTTT	CASSFSQTDTQYF
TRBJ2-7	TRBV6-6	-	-	TGTGCCAGCAGTTACGGCCGTTACGAGCAGTACTTC	CASSYGRYEQYF
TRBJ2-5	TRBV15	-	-	TGTGCCACCAGGACGGACAGAATGATCCGGGAGACCCAGTACTTC	CATRTDRMIRETQYF
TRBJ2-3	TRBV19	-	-	TGTGCCAGTAGTATGGGAGGACCAGATACGCAGTATTTT	CASSMGGPDTQYF
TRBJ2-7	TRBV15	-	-	TGTGCCACCAGCAGAGATCTGAGTCCCCGCTCCTACGAGCAGTACTTC	CATSRDLSPRSYEQYF
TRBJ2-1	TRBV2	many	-	TGTGCCAGCAGGCCACAGGGTTACAATGAGCAGTTCTTC	CASRPQGYNEQFF
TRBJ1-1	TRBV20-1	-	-	TGCAGTGCTAGACATACGTTTGAAGCTTTCTTT	CSARHTFEAFF
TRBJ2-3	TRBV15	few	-	TGTGCCACCAGCAGAGATGGAAGGGATGAGGATACGCAGTATTTT	CATSRDGRDEDTQYF
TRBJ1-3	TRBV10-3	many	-	TGTGCCAACCAGGGGAGCTCTGGAAACACCATATATTTT	CANQGSSGNTIYF
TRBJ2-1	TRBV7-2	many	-	TGTGCCAGCAGCTTATCGGTTTCCTCCTACAATGAGCAGTTCTTC	CASSLSVSSYNEQFF
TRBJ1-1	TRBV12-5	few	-	TGTGCTAGTGGTTTGGTCCGGACTGAAGCTTTCTTT	CASGLVRTEAFF
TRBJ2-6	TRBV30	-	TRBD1	TGTGCCTGGAGTCACGGACAGGGGGCCTTAGCGGGGGCCAACGTCCTGACTTTC	CAWSHGQGALAGANVLTF
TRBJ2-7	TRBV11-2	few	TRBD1	TGTGCCAGCAGCGAACCGGGACAGGGGGGCTACGAGCAGTACTTC	CASSEPGQGGYEQYF
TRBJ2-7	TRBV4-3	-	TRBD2	TGCGCCAGCAGCCCTCGGACTAGCCTTTACGAGCAGTACTTC	CASSPRTSLYEQYF
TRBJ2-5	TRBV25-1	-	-	TGTGCCAGCAGTCCCCAGGCCGGGACGCGGTTAGAAGAGACCCAGTACTTC	CASSPQAGTRLEETQYF
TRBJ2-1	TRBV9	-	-	TGTGCCAGCAGCGTAGCTCCCCTCAATGAGCAGTTCTTC	CASSVAPLNEQFF
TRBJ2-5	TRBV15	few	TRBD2	TGTGCCACCAGTAGCGGGTACCGAGAGACCCAGTACTTC	CATSSGYRETQYF
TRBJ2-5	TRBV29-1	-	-	TGCAGCGTCTACCCCCAAGAGACCCAGTACTTC	CSVYPQETQYF
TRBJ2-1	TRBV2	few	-	TGTGCCAGCTCGGAGGGCAGGGCTGCCTACAATGAGCAGTTCTTC	CASSEGRAAYNEQFF
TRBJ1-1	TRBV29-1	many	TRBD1	TGCAGCGCGAACAGGGGCGTGAACACTGAAGCTTTCTTT	CSANRGVNTEAFF
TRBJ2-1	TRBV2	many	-	TGTGCCAGCAGTGGTTACGAGTACAATGAGCAGTTCTTC	CASSGYEYNEQFF